Below, 15 T cell receptor beta chains from the same sample are listed, as sequenced in a study of CD8+CD57+ T cells in acquired aplastic anemia. Genomic DNA served as template for TCR beta VDJ and CDR3 profiling. TCRdb reprocessed the reads via MiXCR and lists one record per CDR3 protein. The table records a few hundred thousand distinct CDR3 sequences, roughly 50% of them present only once. Patients chosen for sequencing had CD8+CD57+ cells that had expanded, as shown by flow cytometry. The sequenced sample was sorted CD4+, CD8+, or CD8+CD57+ T cells (not recorded which) from PBMCs. All receptors derive from a human donor with aplastic anemia.

This clonotype was seen many times. The V gene is TRBV5-6, the J gene TRBJ1-4; D remains unclear. The CDR3 spans 16 residues. V was clipped by 3 bases and J by 3 bases, with 15 bases between them. Germline V gene sequence: CDR1 SGHDT, CDR2 YYEEEE. As DNA, the CDR3 is TGTGCCAGCAGCTCCCGCCGTGACGGGGCTAATGAAAAACTGTTTTTT. Translating it yields CASSSRRDGANEKLFF.

Turning to this clonotype: Being one base from a much bigger clone, this may be a read error. V is TRBV25-1 and J is TRBJ2-5; TRBD2 aligns across 7 bases. Germline V gene lookup returns CDR1 MGHDK and CDR2 SYGVNS. This CDR3 comprises 14 residues. With V trimmed by 3 bases and J by 1 base, 2 bases remained unmatched. The CDR3 reads CASSEGGGQETQYF. As DNA, the CDR3 is TGTGCCAGCAGTGAGGGGGGGGGCCAAGAGACCCAGTACTTC.

Here the CDR3 DNA reads TGTGCCACTTCACTAGCGGGGCGCACAGATACGCAGTATTTT. It is translated as CATSLAGRTDTQYF. V and J are TRBV19 and TRBJ2-3; 10 bases map to TRBD2. Germline V lookup: CDR1 LNHDA, CDR2 SQIVND (reference sequence). CDR3 length equals 14 residues. V lost 10 bases, J lost 1 base, and 5 bases stayed unmatched.

V and J are TRBV6-6 and TRBJ2-1; the D gene is possibly TRBD1 (5 bases). Germline V gene lookup returns CDR1 MNHNY and CDR2 SVGAGI (reference sequence). The CDR3 covers 12 residues. Trimming cost V 11 bases and J 7 bases, with 15 bases left between them. The CDR3 reads CAGKTGGNEQFF. CDR3 nucleotides: TGTGCCGGCAAAACAGGTGGGAATGAGCAGTTCTTC.

At least ten counts were recorded for this clonotype. The V call is TRBV20-1, the J call TRBJ2-1; 12 bases align to TRBD2. The junction had 18 bases not matched to a gene; V was cut back by 3 bases and J by 9 bases. The length of the CDR3 is 18 residues. Looked up from germline, CDR1 is DFQATT and CDR2 is SNEGSKA (reference sequence). The CDR3: CSASSPGSLAGGLGEQFF. The CDR3 DNA reads TGCAGTGCTAGTAGCCCCGGATCCCTAGCGGGGGGGCTTGGTGAGCAGTTCTTC.

Many counts were recorded for this clonotype. The V call is TRBV7-3, the J call TRBJ2-5; tentative D call: TRBD2 (5 bases). V was clipped by 2 bases and J by 4 bases, with 8 bases between them. The CDR3 totals 13 residues. From germline, CDR1 is SGHTA and CDR2 FQGTGA. The CDR3 sequence: CASSLEAGETQYF. CDR3 nucleotide sequence: TGTGCCAGCAGCTTAGAGGCGGGAGAGACCCAGTACTTC.

In its sample, this clonotype was seen a few times. The V gene is TRBV5-1, the J gene TRBJ1-1, with unresolved D. From germline, CDR1 is SGHRS and CDR2 YFSETQ. Trimming removed 3 bases at V and 0 bases at J, with 9 bases between. The CDR3 is 14 residues long. CDR3 nucleotides: TGCGCCAGCAGCTCCGGGATAGTGAACACTGAAGCTTTCTTT. Amino acid sequence: CASSSGIVNTEAFF.

CDR3 loop: CSAMTTGITTYNEQFF. The CDR3 DNA reads as TGCAGTGCTATGACCACCGGGATTACAACCTACAATGAGCAGTTCTTC. This rearrangement joins TRBV20-1 to TRBJ2-1; perhaps TRBD2 as D (5 bases). Germline V lookup: CDR1 DFQATT, CDR2 SNEGSKA (reference sequence). The CDR3 extends over 16 amino acids. V lost 4 bases to trimming and J lost 2 bases, with 18 bases between them.

The chain recombines TRBV29-1 with TRBJ1-2; 7 bases are a match to TRBD1. CDR1 and CDR2 from the germline V gene are SQVTM and ANQGSEA. The CDR3 is 11 amino acids. Trimming removed 6 bases from V and 4 bases from J; junction bases left unmatched: 2. CDR3 protein: CSVRDSYGYTF. The CDR3 DNA reads as TGCAGCGTAAGGGACAGCTATGGCTACACCTTC.

This clonotype has a count of ten or more. The V call is TRBV11-2, the J call TRBJ1-6; D ambiguous. The CDR3 contains 15 residues. V shed 0 bases and J shed 6 bases, with 9 bases lying between them. The germline gives CDR1 SGHAT, CDR2 FQNNGV. CDR3 sequence reads: CASSLEARINSPLHF. Here the CDR3 DNA reads TGTGCCAGCAGCTTAGAAGCCAGGATTAATTCACCCCTCCACTTT.

On this clonotype: A much larger clone lies one base from this, so it may be a read error. Likely a read error: the CDR3 ends without its conserved phenylalanine or tryptophan. J is TRBJ2-3 and V is TRBV5-6; TRBD2 might be the D (6 bases). This CDR3 has 18 amino acids. Trimming shortened V by 1 base and J by 3 bases, and 21 bases separated the two germline ends. The V gene's germline CDR1 is SGHDT and CDR2 YYEEEE. The CDR3 bases are TGTGCCAGCAGCTTGCCGTCGGGGGTAGTGGTTAGGACAGATACGCAGTATCTT. Protein sequence: CASSLPSGVVVRTDTQYL.

The V and J genes are TRBV24-1 and TRBJ1-2, with TRBD1 matching 9 bases. Trimming took 3 bases from V and 6 from J; bases not matched to a gene: 1. The CDR3 contains 13 residues. The V gene's germline CDR1 is KGHDR and CDR2 SFDVKD. CDR3 DNA sequence: TGTGCCACCAGTGATCGGACAGGGGATGGCTACACCTTC. Translated: CATSDRTGDGYTF.

This clonotype was detected ten times or more. V and J are TRBV19 and TRBJ1-4; D is unclear. Germline values: CDR1 LNHDA, CDR2 SQIVND (reference sequence). The CDR3 sequence is 12 residues long. Trimming took 3 bases from V and 8 from J, leaving 7 bases between them. The CDR3 nucleotides are TGTGCCAGTAGTATGAAGAGGGAAAAACTGTTTTTT. This translates into CASSMKREKLFF. Filled out from reference TRBV19 and TRBJ1-4, the complete variable domain reads DGGITQSPKYLFRKEGQNVTLSCEQNLNHDAMYWYRQDPGQGLRLIYYSQIVNDFQKGDIAEGYSVSREKKESFPLTVTSAQKNPTAFYLCASSMKREKLFFGSGTQLSVL.

The V and J genes are TRBV7-2 and TRBJ2-7, with 8 bases lining up with TRBD2. CDR3 size: 16 residues. In germline, CDR1 is SGHTA, CDR2 FQGNSA. After removal of 3 bases from V and 0 bases from J, the junction contained 7 bases not matched to a gene. The CDR3 reads CASSFQSGGFSYEQYF. The CDR3 bases are TGTGCCAGCAGCTTTCAAAGCGGGGGTTTCTCCTACGAGCAGTACTTC. The entire variable domain, with the rest obtained from reference TRBV7-2 and TRBJ2-7, is as follows: GAGVSQSPSNKVTEKGKDVELRCDPISGHTALYWYRQSLGQGLEFLIYFQGNSAPDKSGLPSDRFSAERTGGSVSTLTIQRTQQEDSAVYLCASSFQSGGFSYEQYFGPGTRLTVT.

In its sample, this clonotype was seen many times. The chain joins TRBV19 to TRBJ2-7, with 11 bases matching TRBD1. V was pared by 5 bases and J by 7 bases, with 7 bases of the junction left unmatched. Germline V CDR1 and CDR2: LNHDA, SQIVND (reference sequence). This CDR3 spans 14 amino acids. The CDR3, as DNA: TGTGCCAGTAGTCCGGGACAGGGGGGGGAAGAGCAGTACTTC. Protein sequence: CASSPGQGGEEQYF.